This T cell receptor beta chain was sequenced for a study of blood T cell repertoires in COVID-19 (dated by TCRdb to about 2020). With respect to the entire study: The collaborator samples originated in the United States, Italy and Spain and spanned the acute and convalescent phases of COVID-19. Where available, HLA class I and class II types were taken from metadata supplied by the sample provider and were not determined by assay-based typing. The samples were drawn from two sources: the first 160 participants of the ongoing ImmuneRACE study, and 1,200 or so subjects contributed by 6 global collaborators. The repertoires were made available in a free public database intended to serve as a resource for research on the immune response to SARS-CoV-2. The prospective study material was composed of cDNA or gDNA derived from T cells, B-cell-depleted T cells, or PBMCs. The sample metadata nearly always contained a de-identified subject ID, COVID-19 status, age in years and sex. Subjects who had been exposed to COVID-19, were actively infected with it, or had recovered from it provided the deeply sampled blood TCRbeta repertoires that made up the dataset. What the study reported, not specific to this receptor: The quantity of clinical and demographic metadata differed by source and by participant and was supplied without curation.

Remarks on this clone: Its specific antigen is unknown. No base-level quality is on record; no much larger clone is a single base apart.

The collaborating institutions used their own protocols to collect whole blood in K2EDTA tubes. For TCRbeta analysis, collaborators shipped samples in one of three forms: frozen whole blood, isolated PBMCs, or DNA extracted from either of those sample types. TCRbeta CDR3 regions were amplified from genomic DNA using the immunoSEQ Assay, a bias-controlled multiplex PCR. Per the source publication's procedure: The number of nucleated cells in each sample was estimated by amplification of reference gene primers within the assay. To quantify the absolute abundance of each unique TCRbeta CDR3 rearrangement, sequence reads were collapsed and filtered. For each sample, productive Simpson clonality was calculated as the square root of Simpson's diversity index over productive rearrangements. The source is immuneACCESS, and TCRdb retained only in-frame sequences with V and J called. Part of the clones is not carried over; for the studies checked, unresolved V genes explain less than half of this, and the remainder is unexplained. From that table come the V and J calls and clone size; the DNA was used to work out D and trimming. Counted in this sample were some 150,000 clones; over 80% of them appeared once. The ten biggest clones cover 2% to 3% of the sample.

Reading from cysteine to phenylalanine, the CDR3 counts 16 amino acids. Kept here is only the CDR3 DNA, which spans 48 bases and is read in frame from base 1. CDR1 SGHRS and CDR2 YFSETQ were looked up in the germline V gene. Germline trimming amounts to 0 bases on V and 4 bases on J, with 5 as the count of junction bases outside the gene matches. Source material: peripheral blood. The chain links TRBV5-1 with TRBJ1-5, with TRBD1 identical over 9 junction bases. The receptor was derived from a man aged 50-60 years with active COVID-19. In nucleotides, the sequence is TGCGCCAGCAGCTTGGGGGACAGGGTTGGGAATCAGCCCCAGCATTTT. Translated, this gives CASSLGDRVGNQPQHF.